A selection of T cell receptor beta chains follows, all from one sample in a study of control samples from healthy donors and cancer patients. Profiling relied on immunoSEQ multiplex PCR, and the TCRdb table lists in-frame clones only, not all of them. The sample has some 74,000 clones, about 88% seen once; the top ten hold around 6%. Sequenced input: blood. Every receptor here comes from a woman aged 45 to 65 in good health. CDR3s include the opening cysteine and the closing phenylalanine or tryptophan. The order of the fields is D gene, CDR3 length, clone size, J gene, V gene, CDR3 protein, CDR3 DNA. D genes are given only for firm matches. Rows may omit the clone size; those that give it use once, few, many or a size class.

d_gene: NA
len: 14
abundance: NA
j_gene: TRBJ1-4
v_gene: TRBV29-1
CDR3aa: CSVEEGRGEEKLFF
CDR3nt: TGCAGCGTTGAAGAGGGCAGGGGTGAAGAAAAACTGTTTTTT

d_gene: NA
len: 15
abundance: NA
j_gene: TRBJ2-1
v_gene: TRBV11-2
CDR3aa: CASSLVTASYNEQFF
CDR3nt: TGTGCCAGCAGCTTAGTTACAGCATCCTACAATGAGCAGTTCTTC

d_gene: TRBD1
len: 14
abundance: NA
j_gene: TRBJ2-2
v_gene: TRBV19
CDR3aa: CASSGQGNTGELFF
CDR3nt: TGTGCCAGTAGTGGACAGGGGAACACCGGGGAGCTGTTTTTT

d_gene: NA
len: 14
abundance: NA
j_gene: TRBJ1-1
v_gene: TRBV6-2/TRBV6-3
CDR3aa: CASSYLLLNTEAFF
CDR3nt: TGTGCCAGCAGTTACCTCCTCTTGAACACTGAAGCTTTCTTT

d_gene: TRBD1
len: 14
abundance: NA
j_gene: TRBJ1-2
v_gene: TRBV11-2
CDR3aa: CASSLNPTGDGYTF
CDR3nt: TGTGCCAGCAGCCTAAACCCGACAGGGGATGGCTACACCTTC

d_gene: NA
len: 17
abundance: NA
j_gene: TRBJ1-1
v_gene: TRBV28
CDR3aa: CASSATVPPARGAEAFF
CDR3nt: TGTGCCAGCAGTGCTACCGTGCCACCTGCCAGGGGTGCTGAAGCTTTCTTT

d_gene: NA
len: 13
abundance: NA
j_gene: TRBJ2-2
v_gene: TRBV6-5
CDR3aa: CASSSRGPGELFF
CDR3nt: TGTGCCAGCAGTTCGAGGGGACCCGGGGAGCTGTTTTTT

d_gene: NA
len: 15
abundance: NA
j_gene: TRBJ1-1
v_gene: TRBV19
CDR3aa: CASSRGGLEGTEAFF
CDR3nt: TGTGCCAGTAGTAGGGGGGGCCTCGAGGGCACTGAAGCTTTCTTT

d_gene: TRBD1
len: 15
abundance: NA
j_gene: TRBJ2-3
v_gene: TRBV5-5
CDR3aa: CASSSTGGLRDTQYF
CDR3nt: TGTGCCAGCAGCTCAACAGGGGGTCTACGCGATACGCAGTATTTT

d_gene: NA
len: 15
abundance: NA
j_gene: TRBJ1-2
v_gene: TRBV25-1
CDR3aa: CASSEEGRDLYGYTF
CDR3nt: TGTGCCAGCAGTGAAGAGGGTCGCGACCTCTATGGCTACACCTTC

d_gene: NA
len: 15
abundance: few
j_gene: TRBJ1-1
v_gene: TRBV6-1
CDR3aa: CASSESAGMNTEAFF
CDR3nt: TGTGCCAGCAGTGAGTCGGCGGGGATGAACACTGAAGCTTTCTTT